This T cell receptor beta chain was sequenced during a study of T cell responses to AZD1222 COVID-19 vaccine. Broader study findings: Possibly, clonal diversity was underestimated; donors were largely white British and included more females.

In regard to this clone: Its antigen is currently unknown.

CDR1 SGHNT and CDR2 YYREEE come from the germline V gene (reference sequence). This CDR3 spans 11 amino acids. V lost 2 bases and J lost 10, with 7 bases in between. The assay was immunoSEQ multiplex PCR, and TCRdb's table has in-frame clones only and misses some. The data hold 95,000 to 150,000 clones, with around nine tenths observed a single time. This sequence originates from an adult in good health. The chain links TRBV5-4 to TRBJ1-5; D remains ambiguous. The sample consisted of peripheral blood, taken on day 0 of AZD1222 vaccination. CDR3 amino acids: CASSFDIPQHF. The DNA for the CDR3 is TGTGCCAGCAGCTTTGACATTCCCCAGCATTTT.